Below, one T cell receptor beta chain is given with its context. Its specificity is not known. The data stem from a study of shared clonotypes between healthy human individuals. Study conclusions and caveats: Among non-shared clonotypes, generation probabilities were lower than among those shared by all four donors. Sharing across four donors was highest in naive CD4 (around 5%) and lowest in memory CD8 (0.4%).

Method: immunoSEQ multiplex PCR; TCRdb's copy keeps in-frame clones and lacks some. The sample yields some 500,000 clones, roughly 95% seen once. The donors, healthy adults who were HIV-negative, had experienced no recent acute infections or vaccinations. The CDR3 extends over 14 amino acids. Trimming cost V 5 bases and J 2 bases, with 13 bases left between them. CDR1 is LNHDA and CDR2 is SQIVND in the germline V gene (reference sequence). This receptor was identified in a woman under 40 in good health. V is TRBV19 and J is TRBJ2-7, with D perhaps TRBD2 (5 bases). The sequenced material came from naive CD4+ T cells sorted from blood. As for subset: CD45RA+ positively selected. The CDR3 sequence is CASSARSGTYEQYF. Written as DNA, the CDR3 is TGTGCCAGTAGTGCCAGGAGCGGTACCTACGAGCAGTACTTC.